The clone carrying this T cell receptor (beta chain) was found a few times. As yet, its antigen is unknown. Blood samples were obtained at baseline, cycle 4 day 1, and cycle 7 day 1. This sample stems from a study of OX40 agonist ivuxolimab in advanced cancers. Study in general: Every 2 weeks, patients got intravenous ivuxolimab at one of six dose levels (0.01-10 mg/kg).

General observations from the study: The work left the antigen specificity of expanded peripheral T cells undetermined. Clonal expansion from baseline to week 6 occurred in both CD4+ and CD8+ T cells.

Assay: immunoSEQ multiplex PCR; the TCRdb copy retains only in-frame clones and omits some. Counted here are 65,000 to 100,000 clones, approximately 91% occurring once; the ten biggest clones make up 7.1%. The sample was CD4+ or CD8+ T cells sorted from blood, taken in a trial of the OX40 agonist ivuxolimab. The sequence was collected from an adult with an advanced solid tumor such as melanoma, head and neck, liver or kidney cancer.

The CDR3, as DNA: TGTGCCAGCAGCGTGGCGACAGGGGGCCCACCCTACGAGCAGTACTTC. Encoded protein: CASSVATGGPPYEQYF. The chain links TRBV5-4 to TRBJ2-7, with 10 bases aligning to TRBD1. CDR3 length: 16 residues. The J segment lost 2 bases and the V segment lost 4 bases, leaving 9 bases of the junction unmatched. Germline CDR1 is SGHNT and CDR2 is YYREEE (reference sequence).